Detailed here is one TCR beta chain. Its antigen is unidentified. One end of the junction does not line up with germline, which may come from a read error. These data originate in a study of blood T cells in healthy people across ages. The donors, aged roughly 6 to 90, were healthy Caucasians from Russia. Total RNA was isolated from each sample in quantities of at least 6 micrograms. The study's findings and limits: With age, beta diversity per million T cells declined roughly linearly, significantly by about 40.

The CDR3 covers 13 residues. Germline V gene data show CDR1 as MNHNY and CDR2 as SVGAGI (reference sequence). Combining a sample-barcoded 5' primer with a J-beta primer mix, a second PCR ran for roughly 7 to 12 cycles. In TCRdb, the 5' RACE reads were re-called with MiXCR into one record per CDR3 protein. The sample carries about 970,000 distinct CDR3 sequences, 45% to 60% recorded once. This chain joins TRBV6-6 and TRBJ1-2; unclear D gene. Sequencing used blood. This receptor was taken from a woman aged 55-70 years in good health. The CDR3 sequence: CASNYAGADVYTF. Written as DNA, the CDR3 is TGTGCCAGCAATTACGCCGGTGCTGATGTCTACACCTTC.